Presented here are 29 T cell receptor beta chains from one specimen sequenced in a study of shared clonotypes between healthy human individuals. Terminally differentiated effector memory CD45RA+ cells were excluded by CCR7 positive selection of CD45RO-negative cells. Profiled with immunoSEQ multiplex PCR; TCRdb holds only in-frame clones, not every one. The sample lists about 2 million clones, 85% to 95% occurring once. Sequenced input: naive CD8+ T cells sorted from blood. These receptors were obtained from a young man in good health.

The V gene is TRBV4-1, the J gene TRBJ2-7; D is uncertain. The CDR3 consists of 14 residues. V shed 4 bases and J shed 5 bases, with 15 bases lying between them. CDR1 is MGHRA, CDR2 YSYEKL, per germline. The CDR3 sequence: CASSPVGRAHEQYF. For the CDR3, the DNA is TGCGCCAGCAGCCCAGTGGGCAGAGCCCACGAGCAGTACTTC.

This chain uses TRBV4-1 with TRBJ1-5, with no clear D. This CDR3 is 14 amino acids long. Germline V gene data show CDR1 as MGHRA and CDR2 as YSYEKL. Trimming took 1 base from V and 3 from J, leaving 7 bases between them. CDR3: CASSQGPVNQPQHF. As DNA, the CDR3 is TGCGCCAGCAGCCAAGGGCCAGTCAATCAGCCCCAGCATTTT.

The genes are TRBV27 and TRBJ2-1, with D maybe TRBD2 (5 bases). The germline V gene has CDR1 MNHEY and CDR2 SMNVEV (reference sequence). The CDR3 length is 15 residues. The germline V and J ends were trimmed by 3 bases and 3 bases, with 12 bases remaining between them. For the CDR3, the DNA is TGTGCCAGCAGTTTCATTGCCGGGATCTACAATGAGCAGTTCTTC. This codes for CASSFIAGIYNEQFF.

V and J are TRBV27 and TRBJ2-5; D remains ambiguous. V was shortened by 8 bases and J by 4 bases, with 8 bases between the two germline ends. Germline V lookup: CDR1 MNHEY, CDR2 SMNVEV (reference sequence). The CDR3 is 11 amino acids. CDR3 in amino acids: CASGPGETQYF. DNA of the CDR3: TGTGCCAGCGGCCCAGGAGAGACCCAGTACTTC.

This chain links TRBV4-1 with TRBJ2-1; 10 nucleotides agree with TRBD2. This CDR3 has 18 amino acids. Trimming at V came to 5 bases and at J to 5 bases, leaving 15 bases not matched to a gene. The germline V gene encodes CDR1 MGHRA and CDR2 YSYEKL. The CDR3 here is CASSSRVDSGGHHNEQFF. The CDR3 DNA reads TGCGCCAGCAGCTCCCGGGTCGATAGCGGGGGGCACCACAATGAGCAGTTCTTC.

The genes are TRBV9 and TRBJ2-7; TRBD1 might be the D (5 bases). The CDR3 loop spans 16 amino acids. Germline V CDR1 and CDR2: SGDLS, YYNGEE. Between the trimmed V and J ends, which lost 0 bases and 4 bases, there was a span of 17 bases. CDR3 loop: CASSVAATGTAYEQYF. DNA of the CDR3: TGTGCCAGCAGCGTAGCCGCCACAGGTACGGCTTACGAGCAGTACTTC.

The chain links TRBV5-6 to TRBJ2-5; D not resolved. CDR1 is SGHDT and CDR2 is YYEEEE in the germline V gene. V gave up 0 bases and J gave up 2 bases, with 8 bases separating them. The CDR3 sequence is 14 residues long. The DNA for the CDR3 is TGTGCCAGCAGCTTGGGGGCAGAACAAGAGACCCAGTACTTC. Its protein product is CASSLGAEQETQYF.

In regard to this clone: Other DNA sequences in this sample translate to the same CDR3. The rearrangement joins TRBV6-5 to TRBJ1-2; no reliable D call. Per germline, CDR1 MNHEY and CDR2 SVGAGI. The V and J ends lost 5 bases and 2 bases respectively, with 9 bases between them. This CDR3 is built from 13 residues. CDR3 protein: CASSLDGNYGYTF. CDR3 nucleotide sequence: TGTGCCAGCAGTCTGGACGGGAACTATGGCTACACCTTC.

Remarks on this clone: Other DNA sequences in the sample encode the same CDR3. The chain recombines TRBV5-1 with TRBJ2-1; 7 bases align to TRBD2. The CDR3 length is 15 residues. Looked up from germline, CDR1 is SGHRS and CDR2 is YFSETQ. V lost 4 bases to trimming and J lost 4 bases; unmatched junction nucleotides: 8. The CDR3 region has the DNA TGCGCCAGCAGCCCCTCGGGAGGACCTTACAATGAGCAGTTCTTC. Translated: CASSPSGGPYNEQFF.

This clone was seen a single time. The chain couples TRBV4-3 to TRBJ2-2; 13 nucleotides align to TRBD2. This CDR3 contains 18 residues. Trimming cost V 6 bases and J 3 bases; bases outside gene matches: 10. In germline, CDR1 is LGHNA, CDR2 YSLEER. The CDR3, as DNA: TGCGCCAGCAGTCCTCATTGGACTAGCGGGAGTGACACCGGGGAGCTGTTTTTT. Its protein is CASSPHWTSGSDTGELFF.

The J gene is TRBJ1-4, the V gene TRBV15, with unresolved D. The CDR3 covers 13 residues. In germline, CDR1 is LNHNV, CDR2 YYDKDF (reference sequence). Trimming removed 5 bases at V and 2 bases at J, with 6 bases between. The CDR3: CATSGMTNEKLFF. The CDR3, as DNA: TGTGCCACCAGCGGGATGACTAATGAAAAACTGTTTTTT.

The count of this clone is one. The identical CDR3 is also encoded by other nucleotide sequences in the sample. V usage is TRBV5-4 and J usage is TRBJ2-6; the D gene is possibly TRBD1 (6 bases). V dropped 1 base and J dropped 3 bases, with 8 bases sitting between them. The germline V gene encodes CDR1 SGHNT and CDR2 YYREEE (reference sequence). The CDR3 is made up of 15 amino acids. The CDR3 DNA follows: TGTGCCAGCAGCTTGCAGGGGAGTGGGGCCAACGTCCTGACTTTC. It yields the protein CASSLQGSGANVLTF.

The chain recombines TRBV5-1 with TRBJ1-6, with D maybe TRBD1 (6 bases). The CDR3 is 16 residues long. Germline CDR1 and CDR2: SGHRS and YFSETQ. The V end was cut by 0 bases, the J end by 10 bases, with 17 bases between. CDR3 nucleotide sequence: TGCGCCAGCAGCTTGGACCATTACAGGGAACCGTCACCCCTCCACTTT. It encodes CASSLDHYREPSPLHF.

The CDR3: CSVEDSPGTSNEQFF. The CDR3 nucleotides are TGCAGCGTTGAAGACTCCCCTGGGACAAGCAATGAGCAGTTCTTC. V and J are TRBV29-1 and TRBJ2-1; weak D call: TRBD1 (6 bases). V lost 0 bases and J lost 6, with 15 bases in between. The CDR3 covers 15 residues. Germline V lookup: CDR1 SQVTM, CDR2 ANQGSEA.

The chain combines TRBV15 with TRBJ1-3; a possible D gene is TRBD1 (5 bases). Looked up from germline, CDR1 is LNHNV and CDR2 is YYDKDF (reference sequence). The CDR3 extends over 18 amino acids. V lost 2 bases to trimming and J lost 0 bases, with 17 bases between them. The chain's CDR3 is CATSRHRDRTLSGNTIYF. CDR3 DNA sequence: TGTGCCACCAGCAGACACCGGGACCGGACTCTCTCTGGAAACACCATATATTTT.

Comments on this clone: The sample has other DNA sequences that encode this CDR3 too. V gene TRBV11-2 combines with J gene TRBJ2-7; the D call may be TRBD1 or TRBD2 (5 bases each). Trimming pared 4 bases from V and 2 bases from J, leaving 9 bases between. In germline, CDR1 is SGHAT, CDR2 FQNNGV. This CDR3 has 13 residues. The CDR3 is CASSWDGAYEQYF. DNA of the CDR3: TGTGCCAGCAGCTGGGACGGAGCCTACGAGCAGTACTTC. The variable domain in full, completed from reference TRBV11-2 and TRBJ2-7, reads EAGVAQSPRYKIIEKRQSVAFWCNPISGHATLYWYQQILGQGPKLLIQFQNNGVVDDSQLPKDRFSAERLKGVDSTLKIQPAKLEDSAVYLCASSWDGAYEQYFGPGTRLTVT.

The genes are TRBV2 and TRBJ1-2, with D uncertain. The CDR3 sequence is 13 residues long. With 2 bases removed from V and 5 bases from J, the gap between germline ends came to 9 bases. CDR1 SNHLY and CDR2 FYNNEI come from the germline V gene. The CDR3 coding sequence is TGTGCCAGCAGTGAAAGAGCGTCATATGGCTACACCTTC. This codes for CASSERASYGYTF.

The CDR3 DNA is TGTGCCAGCACCGCACCTACAGTAGTAGTCACTGAAGCTTTCTTT. This sequence encodes CASTAPTVVVTEAFF. V and J are TRBV2 and TRBJ1-1; D is ambiguous. Trimming took off 7 bases at V and 4 bases at J, with 19 bases between the two ends. CDR1 and CDR2 (germline): SNHLY, FYNNEI. The CDR3 consists of 15 residues. Supplemented by reference TRBV2 and TRBJ1-1, the full variable domain reads EPEVTQTPSHQVTQMGQEVILRCVPISNHLYFYWYRQILGQKVEFLVSFYNNEISEKSEIFDDQFSVERPDGSNFTLKIRSTKLEDSAMYFCASTAPTVVVTEAFFGQGTRLTVV.

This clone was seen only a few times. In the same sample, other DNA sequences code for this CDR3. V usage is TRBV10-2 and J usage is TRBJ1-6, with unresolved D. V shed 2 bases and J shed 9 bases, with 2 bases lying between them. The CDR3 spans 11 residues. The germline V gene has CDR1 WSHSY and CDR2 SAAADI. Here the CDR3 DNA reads TGCGCCAGCAGTGAGGGTTCACCCCTCCACTTT. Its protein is CASSEGSPLHF.

CDR3 DNA: TGCGCCAGCAGCCAGGTAGCGGGAGGGCCGATAGATACGCAGTATTTT. It is translated as CASSQVAGGPIDTQYF. This chain joins TRBV4-3 and TRBJ2-3; 11 nucleotides line up with TRBD2. The CDR3 has 16 residues. The V and J ends lost 3 bases and 5 bases, in that order; junction bases with no gene match: 7. CDR1 is LGHNA, CDR2 YSLEER, per germline.

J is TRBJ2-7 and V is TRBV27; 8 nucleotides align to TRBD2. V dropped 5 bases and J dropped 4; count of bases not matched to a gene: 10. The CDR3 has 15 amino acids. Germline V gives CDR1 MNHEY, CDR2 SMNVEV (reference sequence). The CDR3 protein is CASSARTGTRYEQYF. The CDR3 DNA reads TGTGCCAGCAGTGCCCGAACCGGGACTAGATACGAGCAGTACTTC.

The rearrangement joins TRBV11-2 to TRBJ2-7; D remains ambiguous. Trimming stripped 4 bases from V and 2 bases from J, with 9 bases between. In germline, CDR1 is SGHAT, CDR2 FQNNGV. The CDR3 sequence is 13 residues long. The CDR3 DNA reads TGTGCCAGCAGCTACCAGAAAACCTACGAGCAGTACTTC. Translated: CASSYQKTYEQYF.

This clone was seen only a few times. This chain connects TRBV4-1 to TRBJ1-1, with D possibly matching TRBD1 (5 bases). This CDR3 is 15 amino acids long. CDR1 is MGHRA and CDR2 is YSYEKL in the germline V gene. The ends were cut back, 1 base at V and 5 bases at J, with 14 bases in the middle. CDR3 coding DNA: TGCGCCAGCAGCCAAGGGACCAGGGTCGGGACTGAAGCTTTCTTT. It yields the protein CASSQGTRVGTEAFF.

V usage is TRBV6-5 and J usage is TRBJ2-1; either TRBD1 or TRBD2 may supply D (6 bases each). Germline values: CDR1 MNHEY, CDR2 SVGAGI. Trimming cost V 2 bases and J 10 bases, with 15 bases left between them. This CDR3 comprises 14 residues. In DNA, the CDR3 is TGTGCCAGCAGTTACAGGGGGGAGATAAACGAGCAGTTCTTC. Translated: CASSYRGEINEQFF.

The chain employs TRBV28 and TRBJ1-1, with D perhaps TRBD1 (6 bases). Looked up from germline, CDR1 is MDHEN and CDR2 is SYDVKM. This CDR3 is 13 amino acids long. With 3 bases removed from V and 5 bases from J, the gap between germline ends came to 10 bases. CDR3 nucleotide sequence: TGTGCCAGCAGTTTCCGGGGGGCGACTGAAGCTTTCTTT. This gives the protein CASSFRGATEAFF.

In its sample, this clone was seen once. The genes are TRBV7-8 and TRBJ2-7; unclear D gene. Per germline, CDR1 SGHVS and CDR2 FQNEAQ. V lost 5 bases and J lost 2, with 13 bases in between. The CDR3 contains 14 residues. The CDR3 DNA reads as TGTGCCAGCAGCCCGAGGCAGGCCCCCTACGAGCAGTACTTC. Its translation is CASSPRQAPYEQYF.

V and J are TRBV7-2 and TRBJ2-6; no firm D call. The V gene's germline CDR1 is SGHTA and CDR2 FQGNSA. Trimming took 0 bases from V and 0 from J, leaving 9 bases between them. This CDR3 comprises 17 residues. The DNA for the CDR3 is TGTGCCAGCAGCTTAGCTTACGCCAACTCTGGGGCCAACGTCCTGACTTTC. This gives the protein CASSLAYANSGANVLTF.

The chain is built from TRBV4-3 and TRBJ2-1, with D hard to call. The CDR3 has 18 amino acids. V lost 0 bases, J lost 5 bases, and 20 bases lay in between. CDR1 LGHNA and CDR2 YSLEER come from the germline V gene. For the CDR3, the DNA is TGCGCCAGCAGCCAAGATGGAGTATCAGATCTTCGGGACAATGAGCAGTTCTTC. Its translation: CASSQDGVSDLRDNEQFF.

CDR3 amino acids: CASSPPGNYEQYF. CDR3 nucleotide sequence: TGTGCCAGCAGCCCCCCGGGCAACTACGAGCAGTACTTC. This chain connects TRBV7-2 to TRBJ2-7; D is unclear. Looked up from germline, CDR1 is SGHTA and CDR2 is FQGNSA. The CDR3 runs 13 residues. The germline V and J ends were trimmed by 5 bases and 3 bases, with 11 bases remaining between them.